These 22 T cell receptor beta chains share one sample of origin, sequenced in a study of T cell responses to AZD1222 COVID-19 vaccine. TCRdb's table, derived via immunoSEQ multiplex PCR, lists solely in-frame clones and lacks some. This table has 90,000 to 150,000 clones, approximately 87% appearing once. The material was peripheral blood, obtained on day 0 of AZD1222 vaccination. The origin of the receptors is an adult in good health.

V and J are TRBV5-1 and TRBJ2-5, with 13 bases matching TRBD2. The CDR3 is 17 amino acids. Trimming removed 3 bases from V and 1 base from J; junction bases left unmatched: 6. CDR1 is SGHRS, CDR2 YFSETQ, per germline. In DNA, the CDR3 is TGCGCCAGCAGCTGGAGGGGGACTAGCGGGATCCAAGAGACCCAGTACTTC. Its translation: CASSWRGTSGIQETQYF.

The chain uses TRBV15 and TRBJ1-2; D is undetermined. Germline CDR1 LNHNV, CDR2 YYDKDF (reference sequence). The V and J ends lost 1 base and 2 bases respectively, with 5 bases between them. The CDR3 runs 13 residues. The CDR3, as DNA: TGTGCCACCAGCAGAGGCCTGAACTATGGCTACACCTTC. Translating it yields CATSRGLNYGYTF. Using reference TRBV15 and TRBJ1-2 for the parts outside the CDR3, the full variable domain is DAMVIQNPRYQVTQFGKPVTLSCSQTLNHNVMYWYQQKSSQAPKLLFHYYDKDFNNEADTPDNFQSRRPNTSFCFLDIRSPGLGDTAMYLCATSRGLNYGYTFGSGTRLTVV.

The chain carries TRBV19 and TRBJ1-1, with D possibly TRBD1 on 5 matching bases. Germline V lookup: CDR1 LNHDA, CDR2 SQIVND (reference sequence). V lost 7 bases and J 0 bases, leaving 15 bases between the germline ends. This CDR3 region has 15 residues. The chain's CDR3 is CASKFAGPMNTEAFF. CDR3 in DNA: TGTGCCAGTAAATTTGCAGGGCCGATGAACACTGAAGCTTTCTTT.

This clone showed up just a few times. The chain uses TRBV27 and TRBJ1-5; possible D gene TRBD1, 6 bases. CDR3 length: 14 amino acids. The germline CDR1 and CDR2 sequences are MNHEY and SMNVEV (reference sequence). Trimming took off 0 bases at V and 6 bases at J, with 9 bases between the two ends. CDR3 nucleotide sequence: TGTGCCAGCAGTTTATCAGGGGGGCGTCAGCCCCAGCATTTT. Translated: CASSLSGGRQPQHF.

The DNA for the CDR3 is TGTGCCAGCAGCCACGCAGGTCCAGAGACCCAGTACTTC. Protein product: CASSHAGPETQYF. The chain is built from TRBV7-9 and TRBJ2-5; no clear D. Between the trimmed V and J ends, which lost 5 bases and 4 bases, there was a span of 11 bases. CDR3 length equals 13 residues. Germline V gives CDR1 SEHNR, CDR2 FQNEAQ (reference sequence). Together with reference TRBV7-9 and TRBJ2-5, the CDR3 gives the full variable domain: DTGVSQNPRHKITKRGQNVTFRCDPISEHNRLYWYRQTLGQGPEFLTYFQNEAQLEKSRLLSDRFSAERPKGSFSTLEIQRTEQGDSAMYLCASSHAGPETQYFGPGTRLLVL.

This clone was recorded only once. The V and J genes are TRBV5-1 and TRBJ2-5; no definite D call. Trimming removed 2 bases from V and 5 bases from J, with 7 bases in between. CDR1 and CDR2 from the germline V gene are SGHRS and YFSETQ. CDR3 length: 12 residues. In DNA form, the CDR3 reads TGCGCCAGCAGCTTCGGGCCCGAGACCCAGTACTTC. Translated, it gives CASSFGPETQYF.

The chain employs TRBV3-1 (or the pseudogene TRBV3-2) and TRBJ1-6; D might be TRBD1 (5 bases). V lost 1 base, J lost 7 bases, and 14 bases lay in between. CDR3 length equals 16 residues. The germline gives CDR1 LGHDT, CDR2 YNNKEL (reference sequence). DNA for the CDR3: TGTGCCAGCAGCCAAGGGTGGCAGGGTAGGAATTCACCCCTCCACTTT. Translated, it gives CASSQGWQGRNSPLHF.

The chain is built from TRBV9 and TRBJ1-3; D may be TRBD1 (6 bases). Deletions cut 0 bases from V and 8 bases from J, with 12 bases between. The CDR3 sequence is 14 residues long. CDR1 and CDR2 (germline): SGDLS, YYNGEE. The CDR3 sequence is CASSVGGGADTIYF. The CDR3 region has the DNA TGTGCCAGCAGCGTAGGCGGGGGCGCGGACACCATATATTTT. The complete variable domain, with remaining parts taken from reference TRBV9 and TRBJ1-3, reads DSGVTQTPKHLITATGQRVTLRCSPRSGDLSVYWYQQSLDQGLQFLIQYYNGEERAKGNILERFSAQQFPDLHSELNLSSLELGDSALYFCASSVGGGADTIYFGEGSWLTVV.

This chain uses TRBV5-1 with TRBJ2-5; a weak D match, TRBD2 (7 bases). Trimming took off 6 bases at V and 2 bases at J, with 14 bases between the two ends. The CDR3 consists of 14 residues. CDR1 is SGHRS and CDR2 is YFSETQ in the germline V gene. CDR3: CASKGGGPQETQYF. CDR3 in DNA: TGCGCCAGCAAGGGCGGGGGCCCACAAGAGACCCAGTACTTC.

Note on this clone: The sample contains more than one DNA sequence encoding this CDR3. This chain connects TRBV2 to TRBJ2-5, with TRBD2 matching 12 bases. This CDR3 is built from 15 residues. Germline CDR1 and CDR2: SNHLY and FYNNEI. V gave up 4 bases and J gave up 1 base; unmatched junction bases: 1. CDR3 sequence reads: CASSGLAGAQETQYF. The CDR3 DNA sequence: TGTGCCAGCAGTGGACTAGCGGGGGCCCAAGAGACCCAGTACTTC.

The gene calls are TRBV2 and TRBJ1-5; D unclear. CDR3 length: 11 residues. V was shortened by 0 bases and J by 14 bases, with 8 bases between the two germline ends. Germline assignment: CDR1 SNHLY and CDR2 FYNNEI. The CDR3 region is CASSEAYGKHF. The DNA of the CDR3 is TGTGCCAGCAGTGAAGCGTACGGGAAGCATTTT.

V usage is TRBV5-1 and J usage is TRBJ2-2; TRBD2 agrees at 10 bases. CDR3 length equals 18 residues. J was trimmed by 3 bases and V by 1 base; bases with no gene match: 9. The germline gives CDR1 SGHRS, CDR2 YFSETQ. The CDR3 DNA reads TGCGCCAGCAGCTTGAACCAGCGGGGGGGCCGGTACACCGGGGAGCTGTTTTTT. Its protein product is CASSLNQRGGRYTGELFF.

The chain joins TRBV2 to TRBJ1-2, with D tentatively TRBD1 (6 bases). The CDR3 length is 15 residues. Trimming stripped 3 bases from V and 4 bases from J, with 15 bases between. The V gene's germline CDR1 is SNHLY and CDR2 FYNNEI. Written as DNA, the CDR3 is TGTGCCAGCAGTGATTCGGGGGGGCGCCTCTATGGCTACACCTTC. The encoded protein is CASSDSGGRLYGYTF. The complete variable domain, with remaining parts taken from reference TRBV2 and TRBJ1-2, reads EPEVTQTPSHQVTQMGQEVILRCVPISNHLYFYWYRQILGQKVEFLVSFYNNEISEKSEIFDDQFSVERPDGSNFTLKIRSTKLEDSAMYFCASSDSGGRLYGYTFGSGTRLTVV.

This chain's CDR3 is CASSSREGSEAFF. The CDR3 DNA reads as TGTGCCAGCAGTTCCCGTGAGGGCTCTGAAGCTTTCTTT. The V call is TRBV12-3 or TRBV12-4, the J call TRBJ1-1; the D is unclear. Trimming left V 4 bases short and J 6 bases short, with 12 bases between. The CDR3 covers 13 residues.

The rearrangement links TRBV7-2 to TRBJ1-2; 8 bases align to TRBD1. Germline-derived CDR1 and CDR2 are SGHTA and FQGNSA. The junction had 9 bases not matched to a gene; V was cut back by 5 bases and J by 13 bases. The CDR3 loop spans 12 amino acids. The CDR3 nucleotides are TGTGCCAGCAGCCTATTTATACAGGGGGTCACCTTC. Encoded protein: CASSLFIQGVTF.

The chain recombines TRBV6-1 with TRBJ1-4; D might be TRBD1 (5 bases). The CDR3 extends over 15 amino acids. Germline V gene lookup returns CDR1 MNHNS and CDR2 SASEGT. V was shortened by 2 bases and J by 5 bases, with 12 bases between the two germline ends. The CDR3 DNA follows: TGTGCCAGCAGTGAATTTGGGGCGAGAAATGAAAAACTGTTTTTT. Translated: CASSEFGARNEKLFF.

This clone was counted a few times. The V gene is TRBV7-8, the J gene TRBJ1-2, with 7 bases aligning to TRBD1. The V and J ends lost 4 bases and 7 bases, in that order; junction bases with no gene match: 12. The germline V gene encodes CDR1 SGHVS and CDR2 FQNEAQ. The CDR3 extends over 15 amino acids. CDR3 amino acids: CASSSRQGAIGGYTF. CDR3 DNA: TGTGCCAGCAGCTCCCGACAGGGTGCGATCGGTGGCTACACCTTC. The full variable domain, its missing parts supplied by reference TRBV7-8 and TRBJ1-2, is GAGVSQSPRYKVAKRGQDVALRCDPISGHVSLFWYQQALGQGPEFLTYFQNEAQLDKSGLPSDRFFAERPEGSVSTLKIQRTQQEDSAVYLCASSSRQGAIGGYTFGSGTRLTVV.

V is TRBV19 and J is TRBJ1-1; tentatively, D is TRBD1 (5 bases). In germline, CDR1 is LNHDA, CDR2 SQIVND (reference sequence). CDR3 length: 15 residues. Trimming removed 3 bases from V and 1 base from J, with 12 bases in between. Here the CDR3 reads CASSIPFGQNTEAFF. The DNA for the CDR3 is TGTGCCAGTAGTATTCCGTTTGGACAGAACACTGAAGCTTTCTTT.

The chain carries TRBV19 and TRBJ2-1, with 8 bases identical to TRBD1. The CDR3 has 14 amino acids. After removal of 4 bases from V and 6 bases from J, the junction contained 5 bases not matched to a gene. Germline V lookup: CDR1 LNHDA, CDR2 SQIVND (reference sequence). CDR3 in DNA: TGTGCCAGTAGTACCACCACAGGGGGCAATGAGCAGTTCTTC. This encodes CASSTTTGGNEQFF.

The V gene is TRBV5-4, the J gene TRBJ1-6, with TRBD1 as a possible D gene (5 bases). Germline V gives CDR1 SGHNT, CDR2 YYREEE (reference sequence). The CDR3 runs 16 residues. Trimming took off 1 base at V and 7 bases at J, with 15 bases between the two ends. CDR3 residues: CASSLSARQRNSPLHF. CDR3 DNA sequence: TGTGCCAGCAGCTTGAGTGCCAGACAGAGAAATTCACCCCTCCACTTT. Full variable domain (remainder filled in from reference TRBV5-4 and TRBJ1-6): ETGVTQSPTHLIKTRGQQVTLRCSSQSGHNTVSWYQQALGQGPQFIFQYYREEENGRGNFPPRFSGLQFPNYSSELNVNALELDDSALYLCASSLSARQRNSPLHFGNGTRLTVT.

CDR3: CASSLGQGGQPQHF. CDR3 sequence (DNA): TGTGCCAGCAGCCTTGGACAGGGAGGTCAGCCCCAGCATTTT. The chain combines TRBV3-1 (or the pseudogene TRBV3-2) with TRBJ1-5, with TRBD1 identical over 8 bases. V was pared by 4 bases and J by 6 bases, with 5 bases of the junction left unmatched. The CDR3 runs to 14 residues. CDR1 is LGHDT and CDR2 is YNNKEL in the germline V gene (reference sequence).

The chain employs TRBV7-2 and TRBJ2-5, with D maybe TRBD1 (5 bases). CDR3 length: 12 residues. V gave up 6 bases and J gave up 1 base, with 6 bases separating them. From germline, CDR1 is SGHTA and CDR2 FQGNSA. DNA of the CDR3: TGTGCCAGCAGAAGGGGCCAAGAGACCCAGTACTTC. Translation gives CASRRGQETQYF. The full variable domain, completed using reference TRBV7-2 and TRBJ2-5, is GAGVSQSPSNKVTEKGKDVELRCDPISGHTALYWYRQSLGQGLEFLIYFQGNSAPDKSGLPSDRFSAERTGGSVSTLTIQRTQQEDSAVYLCASRRGQETQYFGPGTRLLVL.